The 26 T cell receptor beta chains given below trace back to one sample, sequenced in a study of T cells in women clearing cervical HPV infection. Measured with immunoSEQ multiplex PCR; TCRdb has only the in-frame clones, and not every one. The repertoire table contains 30,000 to 35,000 clones. Sequencing used blood buffy coat. The receptors shown here come from a woman aged 18 to 75 with a cervical HPV16 infection that either progressed to CIN3+ or cleared (not recorded which).

Comments on this clone: Sequencing ends 3 residues short of the CDR3 end; the germline J gene provides the rest. The gene calls are TRBV7-9 and TRBJ2-3; tentative D call: TRBD1 (6 bases). The CDR3 loop spans 13 amino acids. CDR1 and CDR2 from the germline V gene are SEHNR and FQNEAQ (reference sequence). CDR3 sequence reads: CASSLGQARTQYF. The covered CDR3 bases are TGTGCCAGCAGCTTAGGACAGGCGAGGACG.

As regards this clone: The read falls 3 residues short of the CDR3 end, and the missing part is taken from the germline J gene. Other nucleotide sequences in the sample specify the same CDR3. The genes are TRBV6-1 and TRBJ1-5; no clear D. Germline V gene sequence: CDR1 MNHNS, CDR2 SASEGT. This CDR3 spans 13 amino acids. The V gene lost 2 bases and the J gene lost 2 bases, with 4 bases spanning the gap. CDR3 DNA (partial): TGTGCCAGCAGTGAAAGGGGCAATCAGCCC. It yields the protein CASSERGNQP. The CDR3 as a whole reads CASSERGNQPQHF.

Points on this clone: The sequenced fragment ends 3 residues before the CDR3 boundary, so the rest is inferred from the germline J gene. This chain links TRBV7-2 with TRBJ1-2; D is uncertain. Germline assignment: CDR1 SGHTA and CDR2 FQGNSA. The V end lost 5 bases, the J end lost 4 bases, and 8 bases lay between the germline ends. This CDR3 has 12 residues. The part of the CDR3 DNA that was read is TGTGCCAGCAGCCTAGACACCTATGGC. It translates to CASSLDTYG. In full, the CDR3 reads CASSLDTYGYTF.

On this clone: Read coverage stops 3 residues before the CDR3 terminus; the germline J gene supplies the remainder. The chain links TRBV7-2 to TRBJ1-1; tentatively, D is TRBD1 (6 bases). The CDR3 contains 13 residues. Per the germline V gene, CDR1 is SGHTA and CDR2 is FQGNSA. With 3 bases removed from V and 5 bases from J, the gap between germline ends came to 10 bases. The CDR3 bases that were read are TGTGCCAGCAGCTTCCGTCAGGGGACTGAA. This codes for CASSFRQGTE. The full CDR3 is CASSFRQGTEAFF.

As concerns this clone: The read gets to within 3 residues of the CDR3 end, and the germline J gene fills in the rest. The genes are TRBV6-2 or TRBV6-3 and TRBJ1-1, with a tentative D call TRBD1 (5 bases). The CDR3 is made up of 15 amino acids. V lost 7 bases, J lost 3 bases, and 18 bases lay in between. Germline V gene sequence: CDR1 MNHEY, CDR2 SVGEGT. CDR3 DNA (partial): TGTGCCAGCATGGGGCTCTTTGGCCGGTACACTGAA. Translated: CASMGLFGRYTE. The whole CDR3 protein is CASMGLFGRYTEAFF.

This chain's CDR3 is CASSRDEGYSNQPQHF. CDR3 DNA (partial): TGTGCCAGCTCCAGGGATGAGGGGTATAGCAATCAGCCC. This chain joins TRBV2 and TRBJ1-5; D may be TRBD1 (5 bases). The CDR3 end is not reached by the read, which stops 3 residues before it; the germline J gene fills it in. Germline V gene sequence: CDR1 SNHLY, CDR2 FYNNEI. This CDR3 spans 16 amino acids. Trimming pared 8 bases from V and 0 bases from J, leaving 17 bases between.

For this clone: Read data end 3 residues before the CDR3 end; the end is taken from the germline J gene. The rearrangement links TRBV30 to TRBJ2-3; TRBD1 aligns across 8 bases. Germline V gene lookup returns CDR1 GTSNPN and CDR2 SVGIG (reference sequence). With V trimmed by 2 bases and J by 4 bases, 5 bases remained unmatched. The CDR3 totals 14 residues. Partial CDR3 DNA: TGTGCCTGGAGTACCGGACAGGGTGCAGATACG. It yields the protein CAWSTGQGADT. The whole CDR3 sequence reads CAWSTGQGADTQYF.

Comments on this clone: One end of the junction does not line up with germline, which may come from a read error. The CDR3 goes on 3 residues after the read ends, and that part is filled in from the germline J gene. The J gene is TRBJ1-1, the V gene TRBV7-7; tentatively, D is TRBD1 (5 bases). Germline V CDR1 and CDR2: SSHAT, FNYEAQ (reference sequence). The CDR3 sequence is 15 residues long. CDR3 DNA (partial): TGTGCTAGCAGCTTAGGGGTAGCGGGATACTACGAG. Amino acid sequence: CASSLGVAGYYE. The entire CDR3 reads CASSLGVAGYYEAFF.

Regarding this clone: The read ends 3 residues before the CDR3 terminus; that terminus is restored from the germline J gene. The chain combines TRBV11-3 with TRBJ2-7; 8 positions agree with TRBD2. Per germline, CDR1 SGHNT and CDR2 YENEEA. After removal of 1 base from V and 0 bases from J, the junction contained 2 bases not matched to a gene. This CDR3 is built from 15 residues. Here the CDR3 reads CASSLGAGASYEQYF. The sequenced CDR3 bases are TGTGCCAGCAGCTTAGGAGCGGGGGCCTCCTACGAG.

Of note for this clone: From the germline J gene comes the end of the CDR3, since the read stops 3 residues before it. The rearrangement joins TRBV6-1 to TRBJ2-5, with D possibly matching TRBD1 (5 bases). Trimming stripped 4 bases from V and 1 base from J, with 7 bases between. Germline lookup yields CDR1 MNHNS and CDR2 SASEGT. The CDR3 consists of 13 residues. The CDR3 sequence is CASSVTVQETQYF. Partial CDR3 DNA: TGTGCCAGCAGTGTGACAGTCCAAGAGACC.

About this clone itself: The CDR3 extends 3 residues past the end of the read, so its final part is completed from the germline J gene. The J gene is TRBJ2-5, the V gene TRBV29-1, with TRBD2 matching over 12 bases. V lost 7 bases, J lost 5 bases, and 8 bases stayed unmatched. Germline CDR1 reads SQVTM; CDR2 reads ANQGSEA. This CDR3 region has 14 residues. The CDR3 reads CSARLAGVRETQYF. CDR3 bases read: TGCAGCGCTAGACTAGCGGGAGTTCGGGAGACC.

In the case of this clone: The DNA ends 3 residues before the CDR3 does, and the rest of the CDR3 is filled in from the germline J gene. The rearrangement joins TRBV18 to TRBJ1-6, with 9 bases matching TRBD1. J lost 7 bases, V lost 3 bases, and 7 bases had no gene match. Germline lookup yields CDR1 KGHSH and CDR2 LQKENI. There are 16 residues in the CDR3. The covered CDR3 bases are TGTGCCAGCTCACCCCCGGGACAGGGCCCAAATTCACCC. The encoded protein is CASSPPGQGPNSP. The entire CDR3 protein reads CASSPPGQGPNSPLHF.

As concerns this clone: The read ends 3 residues before the CDR3 terminus; that terminus is restored from the germline J gene. The rearrangement uses TRBV19 and TRBJ1-3; the D is unclear. The germline V gene has CDR1 LNHDA and CDR2 SQIVND (reference sequence). V was shortened by 0 bases and J by 4 bases, with 10 bases between the two germline ends. The CDR3 is 15 amino acids. CDR3 DNA, as far as it was read: TGTGCCAGTAGTATAGAAAAGGGTACCGGAAACACC. It yields the protein CASSIEKGTGNT. The entire CDR3 protein is CASSIEKGTGNTIYF.

About this clone: The CDR3 goes on 3 residues after the read ends, and that part is filled in from the germline J gene. This rearrangement joins TRBV2 to TRBJ1-2; the D is unclear. CDR1 and CDR2 (germline): SNHLY, FYNNEI. The CDR3 loop spans 12 amino acids. CDR3 bases read: TGTGCCAGCAGTGAAACCCGGGGAGGC. Protein product: CASSETRGG. The whole CDR3 sequence reads CASSETRGGYTF.

About this clone: Read coverage stops 3 residues before the CDR3 terminus; the germline J gene supplies the remainder. V gene TRBV7-9 combines with J gene TRBJ1-2; weak D call: TRBD1 (6 bases). This CDR3 is 15 amino acids long. Germline CDR1 reads SEHNR; CDR2 reads FQNEAQ (reference sequence). Trimming stripped 1 base from V and 6 bases from J, with 15 bases between. Partial CDR3 DNA: TGTGCCAGCAGCTTAGAATGGAGGACAGAGAATGGC. This gives the protein CASSLEWRTENG. The full CDR3 protein reads CASSLEWRTENGYTF. Combining the CDR3 with reference TRBV7-9 and TRBJ1-2 gives the whole variable domain DTGVSQNPRHKITKRGQNVTFRCDPISEHNRLYWYRQTLGQGPEFLTYFQNEAQLEKSRLLSDRFSAERPKGSFSTLEIQRTEQGDSAMYLCASSLEWRTENGYTFGSGTRLTVV.

Of note for this clone: From the germline J gene comes the end of the CDR3, since the read stops 3 residues before it. V usage is TRBV6-2 or TRBV6-3 and J usage is TRBJ2-5; 9 bases agree with TRBD1. The CDR3 is 16 amino acids. Germline assignment: CDR1 MNHEY and CDR2 SVGEGT. Trimming at V came to 7 bases and at J to 0 bases, leaving 9 bases not matched to a gene. The CDR3 bases that were read are TGTGCCAGCAACAGGGGGCTAGGGGGGTACCAAGAGACC. This encodes CASNRGLGGYQET. In full, the CDR3 reads CASNRGLGGYQETQYF.

In the case of this clone: The observed sequence ends 3 residues before the CDR3 terminus, with the missing tail filled in from the germline J gene. The chain uses TRBV11-2 and TRBJ1-3; the match to TRBD1 covers 8 bases. V was clipped by 3 bases and J by 0 bases; unmatched bases: 1. This CDR3 region has 15 residues. The V gene's germline CDR1 is SGHAT and CDR2 FQNNGV. The chain's CDR3 is CASSFTGGSGNTIYF. The CDR3 DNA, read in part, is TGTGCCAGCAGCTTTACAGGGGGCTCTGGAAACACC.

About this clone: The read ends 3 residues before the CDR3 terminus; that terminus is restored from the germline J gene. The rearrangement links TRBV6-2 or TRBV6-3 to TRBJ1-6; D is possibly TRBD1 (6 bases). Germline V gene lookup returns CDR1 MNHEY and CDR2 SVGEGT. This CDR3 comprises 15 residues. V shed 3 bases and J shed 7 bases, with 13 bases lying between them. The chain's CDR3 is CASSYQGFDNSPLHF. Incomplete CDR3 DNA: TGTGCCAGCAGTTATCAGGGGTTCGACAATTCACCC.

As regards this clone: The CDR3 goes on 3 residues after the read ends, and that part is filled in from the germline J gene. The chain links TRBV30 to TRBJ1-2, with D unclear. This CDR3 is built from 14 residues. The V gene's germline CDR1 is GTSNPN and CDR2 SVGIG (reference sequence). CDR3 DNA (partial): TGTGCCTGGAGCACCGCCGGGTCCTCCTACGAC. Protein product: CAWSTAGSSYD. The full CDR3 protein reads CAWSTAGSSYDYTF.

With respect to this clone: The CDR3 goes on 3 residues after the read ends, and that part is filled in from the germline J gene. This chain connects TRBV18 to TRBJ2-1, with D maybe TRBD1 (5 bases). Between the trimmed V and J ends, which lost 2 bases and 8 bases, there was a span of 13 bases. This CDR3 spans 14 amino acids. The V gene's germline CDR1 is KGHSH and CDR2 LQKENI. CDR3 DNA, as far as it was read: TGTGCCAGCTCACCAGGCAGGGATTACCATGAG. Translation gives CASSPGRDYHE. The full CDR3 reads CASSPGRDYHEQFF.

For this clone: The DNA ends 3 residues before the CDR3 does, and the rest of the CDR3 is filled in from the germline J gene. The V and J genes are TRBV5-1 and TRBJ1-2, with 8 bases matching TRBD1. Trimming cost V 0 bases and J 4 bases; bases outside gene matches: 8. Per the germline V gene, CDR1 is SGHRS and CDR2 is YFSETQ. The CDR3 length is 16 residues. The CDR3 spells CASSLDPGQVGYGYTF. The sequenced CDR3 bases are TGCGCCAGCAGCTTGGACCCGGGACAGGTTGGCTATGGC.

In the case of this clone: The read finishes 3 residues shy of the CDR3 end, and the germline J gene is used to complete it. This chain uses TRBV23-1 with TRBJ2-7; D might be TRBD2 (5 bases). TRBV23-1 carries the ORF label, with uncertain function. The CDR3 extends over 16 amino acids. The V end lost 0 bases, the J end lost 1 base, and 13 bases lay between the germline ends. CDR3 bases read: TGCGCCAGCAGTCAATCGTGCGGGCGAGGGTCCTACGAG. Its translation: CASSQSCGRGSYE. The whole CDR3 is CASSQSCGRGSYEQYF.

A remark on this clone: The CDR3 extends 3 residues past the end of the read, so its final part is completed from the germline J gene. The chain recombines TRBV27 with TRBJ2-5; 10 bases match TRBD2. The CDR3 sequence is 14 residues long. Germline CDR1 and CDR2: MNHEY and SMNVEV (reference sequence). Germline trimming cut 5 bases from V and 5 bases from J; bases unmatched to any gene: 5. The DNA read from the CDR3 is TGTGCCAGCAGTGCTAGCGGGAGTGATGAGACC. Encoded protein: CASSASGSDET. The entire CDR3 protein is CASSASGSDETQYF.

As for this clone: The sequenced fragment ends 3 residues before the CDR3 boundary, so the rest is inferred from the germline J gene. V is TRBV5-8 and J is TRBJ2-7; TRBD1 matches 9 bases. With 5 bases clipped from V and 2 bases from J, the junction kept 2 bases outside the gene matches. The germline gives CDR1 SGHTS, CDR2 YDEGEE. The CDR3 consists of 13 residues. The covered CDR3 bases are TGTGCCAGCAGACAGGGGGCCACCTACGAG. Its protein product is CASRQGATYE. The full CDR3 is CASRQGATYEQYF.

Worth noting for this clone: From the germline J gene comes the end of the CDR3, since the read stops 3 residues before it. The J gene is TRBJ1-1, the V gene TRBV12-3 or TRBV12-4, with D possibly TRBD1 on 5 matching bases. The CDR3 has 15 residues. CDR3 DNA (partial): TGTGCCAGCAGTGATCCCATCACAGGATTGAGAAGA. Translation: CASSDPITGLRR. The entire CDR3 sequence reads CASSDPITGLRRAFF.

As for this clone: The sequenced fragment ends 3 residues before the CDR3 boundary, so the rest is inferred from the germline J gene. The chain employs TRBV20-1 and TRBJ2-1; D is ambiguous. The CDR3 loop spans 11 amino acids. Deletions cut 6 bases from V and 5 bases from J, with 8 bases between. Germline CDR1 and CDR2: DFQATT and SNEGSKA (reference sequence). Incomplete CDR3 DNA: TGCAGTGCAGCCTTGCACAATGAG. This translates into CSAALHNE. The full-length CDR3 reads as CSAALHNEQFF.